This TCR beta chain was sequenced in a study of blood T cell repertoires in COVID-19. The CDR3 contains 17 residues. The germline V gene encodes CDR1 DFQATT and CDR2 SNEGSKA (reference sequence). The germline V and J ends were trimmed by 3 bases and 0 bases, with 20 bases remaining between them. TCRdb's copy holds only in-frame clones and misses some; the assay was immunoSEQ multiplex PCR. The sample carries about 210,000 clones, about 80% recorded once. The V gene is TRBV20-1, the J gene TRBJ1-2; D is uncertain. Sequencing input: peripheral blood. This TCR derives from a woman between 40 and 55 years old with active or convalescent COVID-19. In DNA, the CDR3 is TGCAGTGCTAGTAGCCCCGGGGATCATTTTACTAACTATGGCTACACCTTC. Protein sequence: CSASSPGDHFTNYGYTF.